This TCR beta chain comes out of a study of PD-L1 blockade in urothelial cancer. The time point was: pretreatment peripheral blood. Only in-frame clones appear in the TCRdb table, and some are missing; sequencing was by immunoSEQ multiplex PCR. The sample includes fewer than 40,000 clones, roughly 92% of them seen just once. Germline V gene lookup returns CDR1 MGHRA and CDR2 YSYEKL. CDR3 size: 14 residues. V shed 2 bases and J 6 bases; nucleotides not matched to a gene: 5. This chain connects TRBV4-1 to TRBJ2-7; 9 positions match TRBD1. This clonotype was obtained from a woman aged 55-75 years with urothelial cancer. This specimen was PBMCs, taken around atezolizumab (anti-PD-L1) treatment. CDR3 DNA sequence: TGCGCCAGCAGCCAACGGGGACAGGGCGGCGAGCAGTACTTC. It specifies CASSQRGQGGEQYF.